This TCR beta chain was found in a study of T-cell memory formation after mild COVID-19. The V end lost 6 bases, the J end lost 4 bases, and 12 bases lay between the germline ends. The CDR3 is made up of 13 amino acids. Germline V CDR1 and CDR2: LGHNT, FRNRAP. Broader study findings: Clones contracting across day 15 to 85 had a balanced CD4/CD8 profile; later expanding clones leaned CD4+. CD4+ contracting clones lay mainly in CM and EM, CD8+ ones in EMRA. The pre-infection memory compartment contained some responding clones, suggesting cross-reactive memory joined. What remained unconfirmed was the SARS-CoV-2 specificity of second-wave clones peaking on day 37.

TCRdb redid the calling of the 5' RACE reads with MiXCR, one entry per CDR3 protein. The repertoire includes a few hundred thousand distinct CDR3 sequences, 15% to 20% of them detected once, and roughly 20% sits in the top ten. This clonotype was observed a handful of times. Its antigen is unknown. The specimen was PBMCs or a T cell subset sorted from them (not recorded which). The V gene is TRBV12-5, the J gene TRBJ1-1; D possibly corresponds to TRBD1 (6 bases). The TCR sequence derives from a man younger than 35 who had mild COVID-19 (a few samples of this study predate the infection). Cell type and time point are not known. CDR3 region: CASGITGLTEAFF. In DNA, the CDR3 is TGTGCTAGTGGGATAACAGGGCTCACTGAAGCTTTCTTT.